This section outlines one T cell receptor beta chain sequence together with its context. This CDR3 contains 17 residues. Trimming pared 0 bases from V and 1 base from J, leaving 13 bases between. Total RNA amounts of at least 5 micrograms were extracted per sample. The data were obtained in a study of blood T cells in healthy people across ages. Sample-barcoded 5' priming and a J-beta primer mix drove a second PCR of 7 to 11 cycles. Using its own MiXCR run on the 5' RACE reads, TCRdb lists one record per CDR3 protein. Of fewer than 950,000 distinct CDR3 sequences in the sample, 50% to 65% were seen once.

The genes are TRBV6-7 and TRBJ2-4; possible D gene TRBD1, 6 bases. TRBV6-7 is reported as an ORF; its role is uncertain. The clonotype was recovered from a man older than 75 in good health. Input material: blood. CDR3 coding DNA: TGTGCCAGCAGTTACTCCTTCAGGGGATCTGCCAAAAACATTCAGTACTTC. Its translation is CASSYSFRGSAKNIQYF.